This is a list of T cell receptor beta chains from one sample in a study of T-cell reconstitution after alpha-beta-depleted transplantation in children. TCRdb independently ran MiXCR on the PCR reads; one entry per CDR3 protein. The data contain hundreds of thousands of distinct CDR3 sequences, roughly 13% of them singletons. The source material was PBMCs, sampled before TCRalphabeta/CD19-depleted stem cell transplant. These receptors came from a girl aged 2 to 10 with congenital amegakaryocytic thrombocytopenia, due to receive a stem cell transplant. The CDR3 runs from the conserved cysteine through the conserved F or W. A D gene is named only where the DNA matches it firmly. Not all rows give a size; the values are once, few, many and, for expanded clones, a class.

>TRBV12-3/TRBV12-4|TRBD2|TRBJ2-1|many
CAVRKEGAGVEQFF
TGTGCCGTACGAAAAGAAGGGGCGGGAGTTGAGCAGTTCTTC
>TRBV2|NA|TRBJ2-1|many
CASRVDRPSTNEQFF
TGTGCCAGCAGGGTTGACAGGCCGTCTACGAATGAGCAGTTCTTC
>TRBV11-2|TRBD2|TRBJ2-7|few
CASSFGLAGASAAEQYF
TGTGCCAGCAGCTTTGGACTAGCGGGAGCTTCAGCGGCCGAGCAGTACTTC
>TRBV7-6|NA|TRBJ2-5|many
CASSFAPSETQYF
TGTGCCAGCAGCTTCGCTCCTTCGGAGACCCAGTACTTC
>TRBV3-1|NA|TRBJ2-5|few
CASNHETGTFSPETQYF
TGTGCCAGCAACCACGAAACCGGGACCTTCTCACCCGAGACCCAGTACTTC
>TRBV20-1|TRBD1|TRBJ1-2|many
CSIPWTGGNYGYTF
TGCAGCATACCCTGGACAGGGGGAAACTATGGCTACACCTTC
>TRBV24-1|NA|TRBJ2-1|few
CATSDDNEQFF
TGTGCCACCAGTGACGACAATGAGCAGTTCTTC
>TRBV20-1|NA|TRBJ2-2|NA
CSAVAQTGELFF
TGCAGTGCGGTAGCGCAAACCGGGGAGCTGTTTTTT
>TRBV12-3/TRBV12-4|TRBD2|TRBJ2-7|few
CASSLATGLAEAYEQYF
TGTGCCAGCAGTTTAGCCACGGGACTAGCGGAGGCCTACGAGCAGTACTTC
>TRBV6-1|NA|TRBJ1-1|many
CASSEWGTLNTEAFF
TGTGCCAGCAGTGAATGGGGCACCCTGAACACTGAAGCTTTCTTT
>TRBV20-1|NA|TRBJ2-7|many
CSAPKKYEQYF
TGCAGTGCTCCAAAAAAGTACGAGCAGTACTTC
>TRBV5-6|TRBD2|TRBJ2-7|few
CASEILGRESYEQYF
TGTGCCAGCGAGATCCTAGGGAGGGAGTCCTACGAGCAGTACTTC
>TRBV20-1|NA|TRBJ2-3|many
CSATDRSLGTDTQYF
TGCAGTGCTACTGACCGCTCCTTGGGCACAGATACGCAGTATTTT
>TRBV20-1|NA|TRBJ2-7|NA
CSARVGDRTYEQYF
TGCAGTGCTAGAGTTGGTGACAGGACCTACGAGCAGTACTTC
>TRBV20-1|NA|TRBJ1-6|many
CSANSPGARGPLHF
TGCAGTGCTAATTCGCCGGGGGCCCGGGGACCCCTCCACTTT
>TRBV5-6|NA|TRBJ2-3|NA
CASFSDSTDTQYF
TGTGCCAGCTTCTCAGACAGCACAGATACGCAGTATTTT
>TRBV29-1|TRBD1|TRBJ1-5|NA
CSVDRGQGANQPQHF
TGCAGCGTTGATAGGGGACAGGGGGCTAATCAGCCCCAGCATTTT
>TRBV5-1|TRBD1|TRBJ1-2|NA
CASSLGTTNTGVGYTF
TGCGCCAGCAGCTTGGGGACAACCAATACAGGGGTCGGCTACACCTTC
>TRBV18|TRBD1|TRBJ2-7|NA
CASSWDRGHEQYF
TGTGCCAGCTCATGGGACAGGGGCCACGAGCAGTACTTC
>TRBV29-1|TRBD2|TRBJ2-2|many
CSADSGSTDGELFF
TGCAGCGCGGATAGCGGGAGCACTGACGGGGAGCTGTTTTTT
>TRBV6-1|NA|TRBJ1-4|many
CASRREVGNEKLFF
TGTGCCAGCAGGAGGGAAGTTGGTAATGAAAAACTGTTTTTT
>TRBV20-1|NA|TRBJ2-3|many
CSAKSWLDTDTQYF
TGCAGTGCAAAGTCCTGGCTAGACACAGATACGCAGTATTTT
>TRBV29-1|NA|TRBJ1-3|few
CSGGSGAGNTIYF
TGCAGCGGAGGCTCAGGGGCTGGAAACACCATATATTTT
>TRBV5-5|TRBD1|TRBJ1-1|many
CASSGGQGRVEAFF
TGTGCCAGCAGCGGAGGACAGGGTAGAGTTGAAGCTTTCTTT
>TRBV5-1|NA|TRBJ2-2|many
CASSLRVGDTGELFF
TGCGCCAGCAGCTTGAGAGTAGGGGACACCGGGGAGCTGTTTTTT
>TRBV20-1|NA|TRBJ2-3|NA
CSAPLLPDTQYF
TGCAGTGCTCCCCTCTTGCCAGATACGCAGTATTTT
>TRBV28|TRBD2|TRBJ2-6|many
CASSASGRSSGANVLTF
TGTGCCAGCAGTGCCAGCGGGAGATCCTCTGGGGCCAACGTCCTGACTTTC
>TRBV20-1|NA|TRBJ1-2|many
CSARDLDYGYTF
TGCAGTGCTAGAGATCTAGATTATGGCTACACCTTC
>TRBV7-8|NA|TRBJ2-1|NA
CASSYPDEQFF
TGTGCCAGCAGCTACCCGGATGAGCAGTTCTTC
>TRBV6-5|TRBD1|TRBJ1-5|few
CASSYSGGDQPQHF
TGTGCCAGCAGTTACTCAGGGGGCGATCAGCCCCAGCATTTT
>TRBV6-5|NA|TRBJ2-5|NA
CASSYGRRRGIQETQYF
TGTGCCAGCAGTTACGGGCGGCGGAGGGGAATTCAAGAGACCCAGTACTTC
>TRBV30|TRBD1|TRBJ2-5|NA
CAWSVRVGTGPEETQYF
TGTGCCTGGAGTGTACGGGTCGGGACAGGGCCCGAAGAGACCCAGTACTTC
>TRBV5-1|TRBD2|TRBJ2-5|few
CASSSQRLAGLRTRETQYF
TGCGCCAGCAGCTCGCAAAGACTAGCGGGATTGCGTACAAGGGAGACCCAGTACTTC
>TRBV20-1|NA|TRBJ2-3|many
CSAAPPKRQTDTQYF
TGCAGTGCTGCGCCCCCCAAGCGGCAGACAGATACGCAGTATTTT
>TRBV15|NA|TRBJ2-7|NA
CATSISPPDEQYF
TGTGCCACCAGCATCAGTCCACCGGACGAGCAGTACTTC
>TRBV5-1|NA|TRBJ2-1|many
CASSWANEQFF
TGCGCCAGCTCCTGGGCCAATGAGCAGTTCTTC
>TRBV20-1|TRBD2|TRBJ2-5|many
CSAIGGDYQETQYF
TGCAGTGCTATCGGGGGGGACTACCAAGAGACCCAGTACTTC
>TRBV20-1|TRBD2|TRBJ2-5|few
CSARVGRGRETQYF
TGCAGTGCTAGAGTTGGGAGGGGACGGGAGACCCAGTACTTC
>TRBV20-1|NA|TRBJ2-4|many
CSAQSEWAGKNIQYF
TGCAGTGCGCAGAGTGAGTGGGCTGGCAAAAACATTCAGTACTTC
>TRBV6-1|TRBD2|TRBJ2-3|few
CASTGGTGDTQYF
TGTGCCAGCACGGGAGGTACGGGAGATACGCAGTATTTT
>TRBV14|TRBD2|TRBJ2-1|many
CASSQVLAGGLHEQFF
TGTGCCAGCAGCCAAGTCCTAGCGGGAGGGTTACATGAGCAGTTCTTC
>TRBV4-1|NA|TRBJ1-2|few
CASSQDLLWGYGYTF
TGCGCCAGCAGCCAAGATCTCCTTTGGGGATATGGCTACACCTTC
>TRBV15|NA|TRBJ2-1|NA
CATSRGGGAAYNEQFF
TGTGCCACCAGCAGAGGAGGTGGAGCGGCCTACAATGAGCAGTTCTTC
>TRBV5-1|NA|TRBJ2-1|many
CASSLGQARSEQFF
TGCGCCAGCAGCTTGGGGCAGGCCCGGAGTGAGCAGTTCTTC
>TRBV20-1|NA|TRBJ2-1|few
CSARSTPDNEQFF
TGCAGTGCTAGGTCGACCCCAGACAATGAGCAGTTCTTC
>TRBV20-1|NA|TRBJ1-2|NA
CSARVGGQGYTF
TGCAGTGCTCGAGTCGGGGGTCAGGGCTACACCTTC